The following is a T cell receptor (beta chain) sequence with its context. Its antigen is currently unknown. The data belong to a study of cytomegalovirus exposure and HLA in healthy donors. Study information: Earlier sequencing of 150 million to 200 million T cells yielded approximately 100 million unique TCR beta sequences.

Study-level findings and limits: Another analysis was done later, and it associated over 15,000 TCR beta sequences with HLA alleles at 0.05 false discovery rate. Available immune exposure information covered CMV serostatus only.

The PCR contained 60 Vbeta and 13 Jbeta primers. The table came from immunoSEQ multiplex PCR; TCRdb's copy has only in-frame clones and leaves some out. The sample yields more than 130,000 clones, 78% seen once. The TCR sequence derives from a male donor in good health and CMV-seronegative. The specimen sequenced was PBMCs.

Written as DNA, the CDR3 is TGTGCCAGCGGAGCTAGCGGGACTTCCTACGAGCAGTACTTC. This encodes CASGASGTSYEQYF. The chain carries TRBV6-1 and TRBJ2-7; 9 bases fit TRBD2. V shed 8 bases, J shed 1 base, and the junction held 6 bases outside the gene matches. The CDR3 runs 14 residues. Germline loops: CDR1 MNHNS, CDR2 SASEGT.